This T cell receptor (beta chain) was recorded in a study of T cells in Graves' hyperthyroidism and ophthalmopathy. Trimming took 6 bases from V and 9 from J, leaving 18 bases between them. CDR1 is SNHLY, CDR2 FYNNEI, per germline. This CDR3 is built from 14 residues. Regions amplified from RNA transcripts were the TCR beta CDR3 regions. The primer set for the first-round RT-PCR of the TCR CDR3 was HTBI. TCRdb used MiXCR to reprocess the multiplex PCR reads, holding one entry per CDR3 protein. The sample shows 250,000 to 350,000 distinct CDR3 sequences, about a sixth of them seen only once. This clonotype has a count of ten or more. No antigen is known for it. Whole-study findings and limits: By a 13 V-J model, ophthalmopathy was set apart from stable hyperthyroidism. Most clonotypes that expanded in the thyroid above 0.001 also showed up in blood.

The sample consisted of blood. The TCR sequence derives from a woman aged 60-75 years with Graves' ophthalmopathy. The chain employs TRBV2 and TRBJ2-1; D is perhaps TRBD2 (5 bases). The CDR3 loop is CASSASRSGGEQFF. The CDR3 DNA reads as TGTGCCAGCAGCGCTTCAAGAAGCGGCGGTGAGCAGTTCTTC. Together with reference TRBV2 and TRBJ2-1, the CDR3 gives the full variable domain: EPEVTQTPSHQVTQMGQEVILRCVPISNHLYFYWYRQILGQKVEFLVSFYNNEISEKSEIFDDQFSVERPDGSNFTLKIRSTKLEDSAMYFCASSASRSGGEQFFGPGTRLTVL.